This T cell receptor (beta chain) stems from a study of OX40 agonist ivuxolimab in advanced cancers. Study in general: The study treated patients with ivuxolimab, an agonistic anti-OX40 (CD134) antibody.

On this clone itself: The antigen remains unidentified.

Study-wide results and limits: The investigators did not determine what antigen specificity the expanded peripheral T cells had. The CD4+ and CD8+ T cells in the blood had expanded clonally by week 6 at 0.1 to 3.0 mg/kg.

CDR3 length equals 14 residues. Germline assignment: CDR1 MNHNS and CDR2 SASEGT. V gave up 2 bases and J gave up 4 bases, with 10 bases separating them. Profiling relied on immunoSEQ multiplex PCR, and the TCRdb table lists in-frame clones only, not all of them. The sample carries 15,000 to 20,000 clones, about 88% recorded once. This rearrangement joins TRBV6-1 to TRBJ2-3; D is unclear. The clonotype originates from an adult with an advanced solid tumor such as melanoma, head and neck, liver or kidney cancer. The material sequenced was CD4+ or CD8+ T cells sorted from blood, taken in a trial of the OX40 agonist ivuxolimab. CDR3 sequence reads: CASSEFLFSDTQYF. CDR3 nucleotides: TGTGCCAGCAGTGAATTTTTATTTTCAGATACGCAGTATTTT.